The T cell receptor (beta chain) under discussion was sequenced for a study of glioma-infiltrating T cells after dendritic cell vaccination. Study at large: Glioblastoma patients came from Phase I and II dendritic cell vaccination trials.

Per germline, CDR1 ENHRY and CDR2 SYGVKD. The CDR3 is made up of 16 amino acids. The V gene lost 2 bases and the J gene lost 0 bases, with 14 bases spanning the gap. Sequencing used immunoSEQ multiplex PCR; TCRdb keeps in-frame clones, though not all of them. The sample contains 75,000 to 100,000 clones, around three quarters of which appear only once. This TCR derives from a human donor with glioblastoma. V and J are TRBV10-3 and TRBJ2-7; D not certain. Sample: blood, taken before dendritic cell vaccination. The CDR3 spells CAISEPSERLSYEQYF. The DNA of the CDR3 is TGTGCCATCAGTGAGCCCTCGGAACGACTCTCCTACGAGCAGTACTTC.